This TCR beta chain was documented in a study of technical replicates of blood from a handful of donors. The CDR3 covers 13 residues. V was clipped by 4 bases and J by 2 bases, with 8 bases between them. Per the germline V gene, CDR1 is SNHLY and CDR2 is FYNNEI. Generated by immunoSEQ multiplex PCR, the TCRdb table keeps only in-frame clones and is missing some. The sample has roughly 70,000 clones; roughly 92% are singletons. The chain is built from TRBV2 and TRBJ1-2, with no clear D. The sample comprised T cells isolated from PBMCs. This TCR came from a human donor in good health. For the CDR3, the DNA is TGTGCCAGCAGTGGAGGTGGGAACTATGGCTACACCTTC. The encoded protein is CASSGGGNYGYTF.